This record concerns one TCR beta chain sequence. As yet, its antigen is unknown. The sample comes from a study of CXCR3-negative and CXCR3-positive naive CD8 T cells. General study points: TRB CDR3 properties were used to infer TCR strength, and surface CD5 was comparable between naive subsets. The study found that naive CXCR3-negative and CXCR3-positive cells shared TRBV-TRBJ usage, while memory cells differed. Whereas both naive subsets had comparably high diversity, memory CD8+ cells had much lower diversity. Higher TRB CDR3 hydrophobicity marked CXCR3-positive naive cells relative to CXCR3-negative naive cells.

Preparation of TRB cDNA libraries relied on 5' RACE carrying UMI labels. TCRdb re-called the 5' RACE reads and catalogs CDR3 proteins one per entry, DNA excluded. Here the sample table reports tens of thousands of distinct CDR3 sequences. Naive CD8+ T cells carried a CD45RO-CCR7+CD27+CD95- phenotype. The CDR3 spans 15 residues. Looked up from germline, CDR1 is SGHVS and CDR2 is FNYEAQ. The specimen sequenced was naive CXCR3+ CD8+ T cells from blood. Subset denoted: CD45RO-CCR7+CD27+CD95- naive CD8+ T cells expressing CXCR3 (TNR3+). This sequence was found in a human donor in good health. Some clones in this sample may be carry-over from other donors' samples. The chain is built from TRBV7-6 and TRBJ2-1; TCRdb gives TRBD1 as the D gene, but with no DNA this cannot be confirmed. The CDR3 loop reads CASSLGRDRGNEQFF.